The rows below give T cell receptor beta chains drawn from one sample of a study of OX40 agonist ivuxolimab in advanced cancers. TCRdb keeps only in-frame clones here, not all; method: immunoSEQ multiplex PCR. The sample gives over 90,000 clones, roughly 90% of which show up once; roughly 0.17% is in the top ten. The material sequenced was CD4+ or CD8+ T cells sorted from blood, taken in a trial of the OX40 agonist ivuxolimab. Receptors were obtained from an adult with an advanced solid tumor such as melanoma, head and neck, liver or kidney cancer. CDR3s include the opening cysteine and the closing phenylalanine or tryptophan. Each record gives: J gene, V gene, D gene, clone size, CDR3 DNA, CDR3 protein. The D gene is left open where the match is weak. Expanded clones are given a class, and other clones once, few, many or no size at all.

>TRBJ2-1|TRBV10-1|TRBD2|NA
TGCGCCAGCAGTGACCTGACATGGACTAGCGGGAGTAATGAGCAGTTCTTC
CASSDLTWTSGSNEQFF
>TRBJ2-2|TRBV6-6|TRBD1|NA
TGTGCCAGCAGCAAGGGACAGGGGCGAACCGGGGAGCTGTTTTTT
CASSKGQGRTGELFF
>TRBJ2-1|TRBV4-1|TRBD2|NA
TGCGCCAGCAGCCAACGCCTCACTAGCGGGGGGGCATCACGGCAGTTCTTC
CASSQRLTSGGASRQFF
>TRBJ2-7|TRBV28|TRBD1|NA
TGTGCCAGCAGCCGGGACAGCTACGAGCAGTACTTC
CASSRDSYEQYF
>TRBJ2-1|TRBV27|TRBD2|NA
TGTGCCAGCAGTCCAGGGACTAGCGGGGACTACAATGAGCAGTTCTTC
CASSPGTSGDYNEQFF
>TRBJ2-2|TRBV11-3|TRBD1|NA
TGTGCCAGCAGCCGGGACAGCGCTGGGGAGCTGTTTTTT
CASSRDSAGELFF
>TRBJ2-3|TRBV11-2|NA|NA
TGTGCCAGCAGCTTTAAAGACAGTTATACGCAGTATTTT
CASSFKDSYTQYF
>TRBJ2-7|TRBV5-1|NA|NA
TGCGCCAGCAGCTTGGCCGGTGTAGGGTCCGAGCAGTACTTC
CASSLAGVGSEQYF
>TRBJ2-2|TRBV5-1|NA|NA
TGCGCCAGCAGCTTGGACCGGCCAACCGGGGAGCTGTTTTTT
CASSLDRPTGELFF
>TRBJ1-6|TRBV14|TRBD1|NA
TGTGCCAGCAGCCTCGGACAGGGGTTAATTTCACCCCTCCACTTT
CASSLGQGLISPLHF
>TRBJ2-7|TRBV7-2|NA|NA
TGTGCCAGCAGCTCCAGTGGAGTCAGGGAGCAGTACTTC
CASSSSGVREQYF
>TRBJ2-7|TRBV27|TRBD2|NA
TGTGCCAGCAGTTTACTAGCGGGAGTAAGGGGCGAGCAGTACTTC
CASSLLAGVRGEQYF
>TRBJ1-2|TRBV18|NA|once
TGTGCCAGCTCACTGGACATCAGCTATGGCTACACCTTC
CASSLDISYGYTF
>TRBJ2-3|TRBV15|TRBD2|NA
TGTGCCACCAGCAGAGATGGGGGGGCAGATACGCAGTATTTT
CATSRDGGADTQYF
>TRBJ2-5|TRBV19|TRBD1|NA
TGTGCCAGTAGAGGCAGGGGGCGCGAGACCCAGTACTTC
CASRGRGRETQYF
>TRBJ2-5|TRBV6-1|TRBD2|NA
TGTGCCAGCAGTGGAAGACTAGCTCTCGAGACCCAGTACTTC
CASSGRLALETQYF
>TRBJ1-2|TRBV11-2|NA|NA
TGTGCCAGCAGCGATCAGACGGTTAACTATGGCTACACCTTC
CASSDQTVNYGYTF
>TRBJ1-3|TRBV2|NA|NA
TGTGCCAGCAGGGGCACAAGCTCTGGAAACACCATATATTTT
CASRGTSSGNTIYF
>TRBJ1-1|TRBV9|NA|NA
TGTGCCAGCAGCGCCGCAGGGCAGGATTATGAAGCTTTCTTT
CASSAAGQDYEAFF
>TRBJ1-2|TRBV10-2|NA|few
TGCGCCAGCAAACATGAGGTCAACTATGGCTACACCTTC
CASKHEVNYGYTF